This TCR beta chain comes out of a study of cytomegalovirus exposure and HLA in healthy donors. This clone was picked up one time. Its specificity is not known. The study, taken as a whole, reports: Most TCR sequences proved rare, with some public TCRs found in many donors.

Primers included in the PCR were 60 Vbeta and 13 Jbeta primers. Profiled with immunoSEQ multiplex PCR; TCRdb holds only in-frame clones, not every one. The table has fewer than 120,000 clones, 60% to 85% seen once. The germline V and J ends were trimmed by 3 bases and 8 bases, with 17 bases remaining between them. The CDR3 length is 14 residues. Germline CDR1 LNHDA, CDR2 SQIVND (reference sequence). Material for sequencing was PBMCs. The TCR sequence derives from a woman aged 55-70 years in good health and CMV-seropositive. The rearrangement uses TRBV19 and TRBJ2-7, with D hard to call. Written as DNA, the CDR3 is TGTGCCAGTAGTATCGAGCACTCCTTAGTCAAGCAGTACTTC. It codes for CASSIEHSLVKQYF.